The clone carrying this T cell receptor beta chain was observed a single time. Its antigen is as yet unknown. Assay used: immunoSEQ multiplex PCR; TCRdb lists only in-frame clones, some missing. The data contain approximately 150,000 clones, approximately 92% of them singletons. This sample stems from a study of T cell responses to AZD1222 COVID-19 vaccine. In the study overall: Second doses at about 4 or about 12 weeks were pooled. Study observations and caveats: The study found vaccine-associated CD4 TCRs spanning spike, dominant at 160-218 and 743-854.

Per the germline V gene, CDR1 is SGDLS and CDR2 is YYNGEE. This CDR3 spans 17 amino acids. V trimming: 0 bases; J trimming: 3 bases; junction bases outside the gene matches: 10. This TCR was sampled from an adult in good health. This chain uses TRBV9 with TRBJ1-1; 8 nucleotides line up with TRBD1. This sample comprised peripheral blood, obtained on day 0 of AZD1222 vaccination. CDR3 protein: CASSVASQGAGDTEAFF. The CDR3 bases are TGTGCCAGCAGCGTAGCCTCCCAGGGGGCGGGAGACACTGAAGCTTTCTTT.